This T cell receptor (beta chain) was captured by sequencing in a study of cytomegalovirus exposure and HLA in healthy donors. Study-level information: Assignment to the Caucasian-associated ancestry cluster applied to around 82% of the 350 to 500 genotyped donors. Study findings and constraints: Whilst most TCR sequences proved rare, a subset of public TCRs occurred across many donors. Among TCR beta chains, those listed as cytomegalovirus-associated numbered some 170.

PCR was performed using 60 Vbeta and 13 Jbeta primers. The data were produced by immunoSEQ multiplex PCR, yet TCRdb's version contains in-frame clones alone and is incomplete. The profile covers 150,000 to 200,000 clones, with about 75% appearing a single time and roughly 2% taken by the ten largest. This clone was detected once. The antigen is not known. The length of the CDR3 is 16 residues. The junction had 12 bases not matched to a gene; V was cut back by 11 bases and J by 2 bases. CDR1 is MNHEY, CDR2 SMNVEV, per germline (reference sequence). The origin of this receptor is a female donor in good health and CMV-seronegative. The V gene is TRBV27, the J gene TRBJ2-1, with 10 bases identical to TRBD2. Sequenced input: PBMCs. In DNA form, the CDR3 reads TGTGCCTGCAAAACCCGGGGGACTAGCGCCTACAATGAGCAGTTCTTC. Its protein is CACKTRGTSAYNEQFF.